The 22 T cell receptor beta chains listed next were all sequenced from one sample in a study of CD8+ T cells in alopecia areata. cDNA reverse transcribed from extracted RNA served as the sequencing template. Here immunoSEQ multiplex PCR was the method, and the copy in TCRdb shows in-frame clones only, minus some. The table records 160,000 or so clones, around 55% of them present only once. Sequences were derived from CD8+ T cells sorted from blood, sampled at week 0. These receptors were collected from a human donor with alopecia areata.

This chain joins TRBV14 and TRBJ2-7, with TRBD1 matching over 8 bases. In germline, CDR1 is SGHDN, CDR2 FVKESK. CDR3 size: 14 residues. V shed 3 bases, J shed 5 bases, and the junction held 6 bases outside the gene matches. The CDR3 region is CASSHLGTGNEQYF. Written as DNA, the CDR3 is TGTGCCAGCAGCCACCTCGGGACAGGCAACGAGCAGTACTTC.

This clone was picked up a small number of times. The chain has TRBV27 and TRBJ1-4; no reliable D call. Looked up from germline, CDR1 is MNHEY and CDR2 is SMNVEV (reference sequence). The CDR3 runs 15 residues. V shed 3 bases and J shed 2 bases, with 10 bases lying between them. CDR3: CASSFVGPTNEKLFF. CDR3 in DNA: TGTGCCAGCAGTTTTGTAGGCCCTACTAATGAAAAACTGTTTTTT.

The chain employs TRBV5-1 and TRBJ2-7; TRBD1 agrees at 7 bases. This CDR3 has 14 residues. CDR1 SGHRS and CDR2 YFSETQ come from the germline V gene. Losses at the gene ends were 4 bases for V and 5 bases for J; bases not matched to a gene: 9. The CDR3: CASSRRTGNDEQYF. The CDR3 bases are TGCGCCAGCAGCCGAAGGACAGGCAACGACGAGCAGTACTTC.

This rearrangement joins TRBV7-2 to TRBJ2-7; unclear D gene. The CDR3 length is 13 residues. Germline lookup yields CDR1 SGHTA and CDR2 FQGNSA. V was trimmed by 3 bases and J by 0 bases, leaving 6 bases between them. The CDR3 region has the DNA TGTGCCAGCAGCTTGGGGAACTCCTACGAGCAGTACTTC. Amino acids: CASSLGNSYEQYF.

There are a few counts of this clone. The chain recombines TRBV7-8 with TRBJ1-5, with D possibly TRBD1 on 5 matching bases. There are 15 residues in the CDR3. Germline lookup yields CDR1 SGHVS and CDR2 FQNEAQ. Trimming shortened V by 5 bases and J by 1 base, and 12 bases separated the two germline ends. The CDR3 reads CASSEGTGSNQPQHF. The CDR3 region has the DNA TGTGCCAGCAGCGAGGGGACGGGAAGCAATCAGCCCCAGCATTTT.

This clone showed up just a few times. The rearrangement uses TRBV11-2 and TRBJ2-7, with D unresolved. The germline gives CDR1 SGHAT, CDR2 FQNNGV. With 4 bases removed from V and 0 bases from J, the gap between germline ends came to 4 bases. The CDR3 has 12 amino acids. The CDR3 DNA reads as TGTGCCAGCAGCTCGAGCTCCTACGAGCAGTACTTC. This codes for CASSSSSYEQYF.

V gene TRBV30 combines with J gene TRBJ1-1, with D hard to call. Trimming left V 8 bases short and J 0 bases short, with 7 bases between. The CDR3 is 11 residues long. From germline, CDR1 is GTSNPN and CDR2 SVGIG (reference sequence). CDR3 amino acids: CALQMNTEAFF. In nucleotides, the CDR3 is TGTGCCCTTCAGATGAACACTGAAGCTTTCTTT.

The rearrangement links TRBV7-8 to TRBJ1-4; D gene uncertain. The germline gives CDR1 SGHVS, CDR2 FQNEAQ. CDR3 length: 15 residues. Trimming pared 2 bases from V and 0 bases from J, leaving 7 bases between. CDR3 amino acids: CASSLTPATNEKLFF. In nucleotides, the CDR3 is TGTGCCAGCAGCTTAACACCCGCAACTAATGAAAAACTGTTTTTT.

V gene TRBV27 combines with J gene TRBJ2-3; TRBD2 agrees at 11 bases. Trimming removed 3 bases from V and 2 bases from J; junction bases left unmatched: 7. This CDR3 comprises 17 residues. Germline values: CDR1 MNHEY, CDR2 SMNVEV (reference sequence). CDR3 nucleotide sequence: TGTGCCAGCAGTTTCAGGGCTAGCGGGGGGTACACAGATACGCAGTATTTT. Its translation is CASSFRASGGYTDTQYF.

The sample holds a few counts of this clone. The V and J genes are TRBV28 and TRBJ2-7; 7 bases agree with TRBD1. V lost 5 bases, J lost 2 bases, and 6 bases stayed unmatched. The CDR3 has 14 amino acids. Germline V lookup: CDR1 MDHEN, CDR2 SYDVKM. CDR3 DNA sequence: TGTGCCAGCAGTCCCCCGGACAGGACCTACGAGCAGTACTTC. This encodes CASSPPDRTYEQYF.

The chain is built from TRBV7-3 and TRBJ1-5; D is uncertain. Germline CDR1 reads SGHTA; CDR2 reads FQGTGA. V gave up 1 base and J gave up 8 bases, with 9 bases separating them. The CDR3 length is 13 residues. This CDR3 reads CASSLNPGEPQHF. CDR3 sequence (DNA): TGTGCCAGCAGCTTAAATCCCGGCGAGCCCCAGCATTTT.

The chain is built from TRBV30 and TRBJ2-1; D uncertain. V dropped 4 bases and J dropped 4 bases, with 8 bases sitting between them. Germline V gene lookup returns CDR1 GTSNPN and CDR2 SVGIG (reference sequence). The CDR3 extends over 12 amino acids. Here the CDR3 DNA reads TGTGCCTGGATGATGGGTTACAATGAGCAGTTCTTC. It translates to CAWMMGYNEQFF.

On this clone itself: A far larger clone is one base from this, pointing to a likely read error. At the DNA level, this CDR3 is encoded by other sequences in the same sample as well. This sequence joins TRBV5-4 and TRBJ1-2; D not certain. The ends were cut back, 4 bases at V and 3 bases at J, with 19 bases in the middle. The CDR3 runs 16 residues. Per the germline V gene, CDR1 is SGHNT and CDR2 is YYREEE (reference sequence). The CDR3 region has the DNA TGTGCCAGCAGCCAAGTTTCGCTAGCCACAGACTATGGCTACACCTTC. Its translation is CASSQVSLATDYGYTF. The full variable domain, rest sourced from reference TRBV5-4 and TRBJ1-2, is ETGVTQSPTHLIKTRGQQVTLRCSSQSGHNTVSWYQQALGQGPQFIFQYYREEENGRGNFPPRFSGLQFPNYSSELNVNALELDDSALYLCASSQVSLATDYGYTFGSGTRLTVV.

V and J are TRBV19 and TRBJ2-1, with D possibly TRBD2 on 5 matching bases. In germline, CDR1 is LNHDA, CDR2 SQIVND (reference sequence). Trimming took 5 bases from V and 2 from J, leaving 13 bases between them. There are 15 residues in the CDR3. CDR3 sequence reads: CASSFSTGTYNEQFF. In DNA, the CDR3 is TGTGCCAGTAGTTTCTCTACGGGGACCTACAATGAGCAGTTCTTC.

The chain employs TRBV29-1 and TRBJ2-2, with 13 nucleotides matching TRBD2. The germline V gene has CDR1 SQVTM and CDR2 ANQGSEA. J lost 5 bases, V lost 6 bases, and 15 bases had no gene match. The length of the CDR3 is 18 residues. CDR3 sequence reads: CSVQGAGLAGAETGELFF. DNA for the CDR3: TGCAGCGTCCAGGGGGCAGGACTAGCGGGGGCCGAGACCGGGGAGCTGTTTTTT.

The rearrangement links TRBV7-2 to TRBJ1-1; the D gene is possibly TRBD1 (6 bases). The length of the CDR3 is 16 residues. CDR1 is SGHTA, CDR2 FQGNSA, per germline. V gave up 2 bases and J gave up 3 bases, with 16 bases separating them. CDR3 coding DNA: TGTGCCAGCAGCTTATGGGTCCGACAGGTGGACACTGAAGCTTTCTTT. Encoded protein: CASSLWVRQVDTEAFF.

For this clone: This sample also contains other DNA sequences that code for the same CDR3. The chain uses TRBV19 and TRBJ2-3; 9 bases match TRBD2. This CDR3 comprises 14 residues. Germline CDR1 and CDR2: LNHDA and SQIVND (reference sequence). V shed 6 bases and J 2 bases; nucleotides not matched to a gene: 3. The CDR3 loop reads CASSLAGSTDTQYF. CDR3 DNA sequence: TGTGCCAGTAGCCTAGCGGGGTCCACAGATACGCAGTATTTT. The full variable domain, with the rest looked up from reference TRBV19 and TRBJ2-3, is DGGITQSPKYLFRKEGQNVTLSCEQNLNHDAMYWYRQDPGQGLRLIYYSQIVNDFQKGDIAEGYSVSREKKESFPLTVTSAQKNPTAFYLCASSLAGSTDTQYFGPGTRLTVL.

In DNA form, the CDR3 reads TGTGCCAGCAGTCCGGGGTTTGAGCAGTTCTTC. Residues: CASSPGFEQFF. The rearrangement links TRBV2 to TRBJ2-1, with D possibly matching TRBD2 (5 bases). CDR3 size: 11 residues. Germline V CDR1 and CDR2: SNHLY, FYNNEI. With 5 bases removed from V and 9 bases from J, the gap between germline ends came to 8 bases.

This chain joins TRBV6-5 and TRBJ1-2; D is ambiguous. This CDR3 contains 14 residues. Trimming removed 3 bases from V and 3 bases from J, with 11 bases in between. CDR1 MNHEY and CDR2 SVGAGI come from the germline V gene. CDR3 protein: CASSYVVGDYGYTF. Here the CDR3 DNA reads TGTGCCAGCAGTTATGTCGTGGGAGACTATGGCTACACCTTC.

The chain joins TRBV27 to TRBJ1-5, with unresolved D. Between the trimmed V and J ends, which lost 3 bases and 5 bases, there was a span of 8 bases. The CDR3 sequence is 13 residues long. Germline CDR1 MNHEY, CDR2 SMNVEV (reference sequence). As DNA, the CDR3 is TGTGCCAGCAGTTTGGTGAGGGATCAGCCCCAGCATTTT. Translating gives CASSLVRDQPQHF.

The V call is TRBV15, the J call TRBJ1-5; no firm D call. Deletions cut 3 bases from V and 0 bases from J, with 6 bases between. Germline CDR1 reads LNHNV; CDR2 reads YYDKDF (reference sequence). The CDR3 is 14 amino acids. CDR3 nucleotide sequence: TGTGCCACCAGCAGGCGTGGTAGCAATCAGCCCCAGCATTTT. As protein: CATSRRGSNQPQHF. The entire variable domain, with the rest obtained from reference TRBV15 and TRBJ1-5, is as follows: DAMVIQNPRYQVTQFGKPVTLSCSQTLNHNVMYWYQQKSSQAPKLLFHYYDKDFNNEADTPDNFQSRRPNTSFCFLDIRSPGLGDTAMYLCATSRRGSNQPQHFGDGTRLSIL.

V usage is TRBV6-5 and J usage is TRBJ1-5, with 7 bases identical to TRBD1. This CDR3 has 12 residues. Germline values: CDR1 MNHEY, CDR2 SVGAGI. The junction had 2 bases not matched to a gene; V was cut back by 2 bases and J by 10 bases. Written as DNA, the CDR3 is TGTGCCAGCAGTTACCGACAGGGCCCCCAGCATTTT. This gives the protein CASSYRQGPQHF.